These T cell receptor beta chains were read from a single sample in a study of T-cell memory formation after mild COVID-19. TCRdb fed the 5' RACE reads into MiXCR, producing one record per CDR3 protein. The table shows approximately 65,000 distinct CDR3 sequences, with about a tenth occurring only once. Material for sequencing was PBMCs or a T cell subset sorted from them (not recorded which). Receptors originate from a man aged 18 to 30 who had mild COVID-19 (a few samples of this study predate the infection). Cell type and time point are not known. CDR3s include the opening cysteine and the closing phenylalanine or tryptophan. Fields, in order: D gene, V gene, clone size, J gene, CDR3 DNA, CDR3 protein. A D gene is named only where the DNA matches it firmly. The size entry is marked missing in some rows and otherwise reads once, few, many or a size class.

.	TRBV10-2	few	TRBJ2-7	TGCGCCAGCGTGAGTGGCCAGACAAACTACGAGCAGTACTTC	CASVSGQTNYEQYF
.	TRBV27	many	TRBJ2-1	TGTGCCACCGGGGTCATATCCAGTCGCAATGAGCAGTTCTTC	CATGVISSRNEQFF
.	TRBV20-1	.	TRBJ2-5	TGCAGTGCTAGAGGGCAGGACCAAGAGACCCAGTACTTC	CSARGQDQETQYF
.	TRBV11-2	.	TRBJ1-1	TGTGCCAGCAGCTTAGATATACGGGCCACTGAAGCTTTCTTT	CASSLDIRATEAFF
TRBD1	TRBV9	few	TRBJ2-3	TGTGCCAGCAGCGTCGCTCCGGGACAGGGATTTGGAGATACGCAGTATTTT	CASSVAPGQGFGDTQYF
.	TRBV14	.	TRBJ2-6	TGTGCCAGCAACGTCCTGACTTTC	CASNVLTF
.	TRBV28	few	TRBJ1-2	TGTGCCAGCCACTCCGGGGGGAACGGCTACACCTTC	CASHSGGNGYTF
.	TRBV20-1	few	TRBJ2-3	TGCAGTGGCGTTTCCGGGACCTATTACACAGATACGCAGTATTTT	CSGVSGTYYTDTQYF
.	TRBV7-3	few	TRBJ2-5	TGTGCCAGCAGCTTAACCCGAGAAGAGACCCAGTACTTC	CASSLTREETQYF
.	TRBV5-5	few	TRBJ2-7	TGTGCCAGCAGCTTGTTAGTAGGAAACTACGAGCAGTACTTC	CASSLLVGNYEQYF
.	TRBV7-9	many	TRBJ2-5	TGTGCCAGCAGCTTAGAGTGGGACGGACCCCAGTACTTC	CASSLEWDGPQYF
.	TRBV4-2	few	TRBJ1-2	TGTGCCAGCAGCCAAACTGAAACCCAGGGGAATGGCTACACCTTC	CASSQTETQGNGYTF
TRBD1	TRBV7-7	once	TRBJ2-7	TGTGCCAGCAGCCGTTACTCCGGGACAGGGGGCGAAGAGCAGTACTTC	CASSRYSGTGGEEQYF
.	TRBV5-4	.	TRBJ2-1	TGTGCCAGCAGCGGATGGGGACAAACCCTAAATGAGCAGTTCTTC	CASSGWGQTLNEQFF
.	TRBV2	.	TRBJ2-5	TGTGCCAGCAGATTGGAACGGGCGGAGACCCAGTACTTC	CASRLERAETQYF
.	TRBV2	.	TRBJ2-3	TGTGCCAGCAGCCCGCCTCCGCTAGCTGACACGCAGTATTTT	CASSPPPLADTQYF
TRBD1	TRBV7-3	.	TRBJ2-1	TGTGCCAGCTCCGGGACAGGCTACAATGAGCAGTTCTTC	CASSGTGYNEQFF
TRBD1	TRBV7-9	few	TRBJ1-2	TGTGCCATCCGACAGGGTATCACCTTC	CAIRQGITF
TRBD2	TRBV12-3/TRBV12-4	.	TRBJ2-3	TGTGCCAGCAGTTCTACCCAGCGGGGAAGCACAGATACGCAGTATTTT	CASSSTQRGSTDTQYF
TRBD1	TRBV29-1	few	TRBJ2-7	TGCAGCGTTGCGGGACAGACTTACGAGCAGTACTTC	CSVAGQTYEQYF
.	TRBV12-3/TRBV12-4	.	TRBJ1-6	TGTGCCACCACCTTGGGGGGTAGTATGAATTCACCCCTCCACTTT	CATTLGGSMNSPLHF
TRBD2	TRBV5-1	many	TRBJ2-1	TGCGCCAGCAGCGGTAGCGGGGGGAGTTATGTTGAGCAGTTCTTC	CASSGSGGSYVEQFF
.	TRBV20-1	.	TRBJ1-1	TGCAGTGCCTCCCGGGGCCGTGAAGCTTTCTTT	CSASRGREAFF
.	TRBV5-1	many	TRBJ2-1	TGCGCCAGCAGCGCATTCGGGCAGGACAATGAGCAGTTCTTC	CASSAFGQDNEQFF
TRBD1	TRBV12-3/TRBV12-4	few	TRBJ2-3	TGTGCCAGCAGATTGGGACAGGGGGCCTTAGATACGCAGTATTTT	CASRLGQGALDTQYF
.	TRBV30	many	TRBJ2-7	TGTGCCTGGAGTGTCAGCTCCTACGAGCAGTACTTC	CAWSVSSYEQYF
.	TRBV28	.	TRBJ2-5	TGTGCCAGCAGTTTAAACGGGGGAGAGACCCAGTACTTC	CASSLNGGETQYF
.	TRBV10-3	many	TRBJ2-7	TGTGCCATCAGTGAGTCTAGCGGATCCTACGAGCAGTACTTC	CAISESSGSYEQYF
.	TRBV7-2	many	TRBJ2-5	TGTGCCAGCAGCCCCGAGAACCAAGAGACCCAGTACTTC	CASSPENQETQYF
.	TRBV5-1	.	TRBJ2-7	TGCGCCAGCACCGAGGGTTGGGCGCAGTACTTC	CASTEGWAQYF
.	TRBV29-1	.	TRBJ2-5	TGCAGCGTGTCGACCCAGGCCCAAGAGACCCAGTACTTC	CSVSTQAQETQYF
.	TRBV19	.	TRBJ2-5	TGTGCCAGTAGTATAGATCAAGACAGCTTCCAAGAGACCCAGTACTTC	CASSIDQDSFQETQYF
TRBD1	TRBV24-1	.	TRBJ2-5	TGTGCCACCAGTGGGACAGGCGGGGAGACCCAGTACTTC	CATSGTGGETQYF
.	TRBV11-3	many	TRBJ2-5	TGTGCCAGCAGCTTAGGAGGGGCTAGCCATATCCAGTACTTC	CASSLGGASHIQYF
.	TRBV20-1	few	TRBJ2-5	TGCAGTGCTAGAGGTCAGCAAGAGACCCAGTACTTC	CSARGQQETQYF
TRBD2	TRBV5-1	many	TRBJ2-3	TGCGCCAGCGCTACTAGCGGTGATTTCACAGATACGCAGTATTTT	CASATSGDFTDTQYF
.	TRBV7-7	many	TRBJ2-2	TGTGCCAGCAGCTTACAGGGGACCGGGGAGCTGTTTTTT	CASSLQGTGELFF
TRBD1	TRBV12-3/TRBV12-4	few	TRBJ2-3	TGTGCCAGCAGTTTAAGGTTAGGGGGCTCTGATACGCAGTATTTT	CASSLRLGGSDTQYF
.	TRBV7-2	.	TRBJ1-2	TGTGCCAGCAGCCAAAACTATGGCTACACCTTC	CASSQNYGYTF
.	TRBV27	many	TRBJ2-3	TGTGCCAGCAGCCCCGAATGGGGCACAGATACGCAGTATTTT	CASSPEWGTDTQYF
.	TRBV7-2	few	TRBJ1-6	TGTGCCAGCAGCTTAGGGGACCGAGCGTGGTATGGTTCACCCCTCCACTTT	CASSLGDRAWYGSPLHF
.	TRBV7-9	few	TRBJ1-1	TGTGCCAGCAGCTGGGGAATGAACACTGAAGCTTTCTTT	CASSWGMNTEAFF
.	TRBV5-1	.	TRBJ1-1	TGCGCCAGCAGCAGGACAGAGGCGAACACTGAAGCTTTCTTT	CASSRTEANTEAFF
.	TRBV5-5	few	TRBJ2-5	TGTGCCAGCAGCTTGGGGCACCTTGGAGAGACCCAGTACTTC	CASSLGHLGETQYF
.	TRBV20-1	.	TRBJ2-5	TGCAGTTCCCCCCGGGGGCTGGAGACCCAGTACTTC	CSSPRGLETQYF
.	TRBV5-1	many	TRBJ2-3	TGCGCCACGCGGGCGACTCTAAGCACAGATACGCAGTATTTT	CATRATLSTDTQYF
.	TRBV12-3/TRBV12-4	many	TRBJ2-2	TGTGCCAGCAGTTACCCTCCCGCGGGCTCGAACACCGGGGAGCTGTTTTTT	CASSYPPAGSNTGELFF
.	TRBV5-4	.	TRBJ2-3	TGTGCCACGCGACGTGAGGCAGATACGCAGTATTTT	CATRREADTQYF
.	TRBV9	few	TRBJ2-3	TGTGCCAGCAGCGCCACGCATCGCTTACCCCCTAGCACAGATACGCAGTATTTT	CASSATHRLPPSTDTQYF
.	TRBV29-1	many	TRBJ2-3	TGCAGCGTTCATGACAGGCGGGTTACAGATACGCAGTATTTT	CSVHDRRVTDTQYF
.	TRBV12-3/TRBV12-4	many	TRBJ2-1	TGTGCCAGCAGTTTACAACCTGCGTACAATGAGCAGTTCTTC	CASSLQPAYNEQFF
.	TRBV20-1	few	TRBJ2-5	TGCAGTGCTAGAGCCCCGGGACGCACACAAGAGACCCAGTACTTC	CSARAPGRTQETQYF
.	TRBV5-1	.	TRBJ2-2	TGCGCCAGCAGCTTGGTGGCGGCTAGGAACACCGGGGAGCTGTTTTTT	CASSLVAARNTGELFF
.	TRBV7-9	many	TRBJ2-1	TGTGCCAGCAGCGCGGGGAATTCCTACAATGAGCAGTTCTTC	CASSAGNSYNEQFF
.	TRBV6-1	many	TRBJ2-7	TGTGCCAGCAGTGCTCAAGGGAACGAGCAGTACTTC	CASSAQGNEQYF
TRBD1	TRBV7-8	.	TRBJ2-1	TGTGCCAGCAGCTCCTTGACCGGGACAGAGGTGTGGAATGAGCAGTTCTTC	CASSSLTGTEVWNEQFF
.	TRBV13	many	TRBJ2-5	TGTGCCAGCAGCTTAGGCCGAGGTGGGGGAGAGACCCAGTACTTC	CASSLGRGGGETQYF
.	TRBV6-2/TRBV6-3	many	TRBJ2-7	TGTGCCAGCAGTTACGGCCGGGATCAGTACTTC	CASSYGRDQYF